Listed here is a single TCR beta chain. This sample was included in a study of T cell repertoires in cytomegalovirus infection. The germline V gene encodes CDR1 SGHTA and CDR2 FQGNSA. The CDR3 runs to 15 residues. V was shortened by 3 bases and J by 1 base, with 13 bases between the two germline ends. MiXCR, applied by TCRdb to the reads, yields one record per CDR3 protein. The table includes tens of thousands of distinct CDR3 sequences, over 3.5% detected once. The TCR sequence derives from a human donor in good health (CMV status not recorded). Some clones in this sample may be carry-over from other donors' samples. The chain combines TRBV7-2 with TRBJ2-7; a possible D gene is TRBD1 (6 bases). The sample taken for sequencing was PBMCs. CDR3 protein: CASSFPGDRSYEQYF. CDR3 in DNA: TGTGCCAGCAGCTTTCCAGGGGATAGATCCTACGAGCAGTACTTC.